A single T cell receptor beta chain is shown here with its context. Its antigen is unknown. Trimming pared 4 bases from V and 4 bases from J, leaving 8 bases between. The CDR3 length is 13 residues. The germline CDR1 and CDR2 sequences are SGHDT and YYEEEE. The sample originates from a study of cytomegalovirus exposure and HLA in healthy donors. The study, taken as a whole, reports: A later analysis found common viral pathogens apparently linked to several of the most significant clusters.

Donors likely had unrecorded immune exposures despite being nominally healthy when sampled. The PCR was carried out with 60 Vbeta primers and 13 Jbeta primers. Assay used: immunoSEQ multiplex PCR; TCRdb lists only in-frame clones, some missing. The sample records some 140,000 clones, over 65% being singletons. Source material: PBMCs. The receptor was isolated from a man aged 30 to 39 in good health and CMV-seronegative. J is TRBJ1-4 and V is TRBV5-6; D ambiguous. The CDR3 DNA follows: TGTGCCAGCAGCGTCGCAGATAATGAAAAACTGTTTTTT. It specifies CASSVADNEKLFF.